This TCR beta chain was profiled in a study of blood T cell repertoires in COVID-19. Study at large: Whether acute or convalescent, the COVID-19 samples came from the United States, Italy and Spain.

As originally analysed: It was from reference gene primer amplification that nucleated cell counts were estimated. TCRdb's copy holds only in-frame clones and misses some; the assay was immunoSEQ multiplex PCR. Clone size and V and J calls were adopted from that table, with D and trimming inferred from the DNA. The table includes 100,000 to 150,000 clones, 70% to 90% detected once. V gave up 5 bases and J gave up 4 bases; unmatched junction bases: 10. Germline CDR1 reads SQVTM; CDR2 reads ANQGSEA. This CDR3 is built from 14 residues. This receptor was taken from a man aged 50-59 years with acute or convalescent COVID-19. The sample was peripheral blood. The V and J genes are TRBV29-1 and TRBJ1-1; 7 bases line up with TRBD1. The CDR3 spells CSVITGAGGTEAFF. CDR3 nucleotides: TGCAGCGTTATTACAGGGGCCGGAGGCACTGAAGCTTTCTTT.